This TCR beta chain comes out of a study of post-analysis software for immune sequencing data. Whole-study results and caveats: Patients carried roughly 5 TRBV segments more frequently than controls did, and TRBV5-6, TRBV5-1 and TRBV20-1 were among them.

The TCR beta cDNA libraries carried unique molecular identifiers. TCRdb passed the PCR reads through MiXCR, listing each CDR3 protein once. Among approximately 150,000 distinct CDR3 sequences listed, approximately 31% were seen once. Germline-derived CDR1 and CDR2 are MGHRA and YSYEKL. J was trimmed by 10 bases and V by 1 base; bases with no gene match: 7. CDR3 length: 15 amino acids. This clonotype was seen repeatedly, ten times or more. Its antigen is undetermined. This clonotype originated in a girl under 18 with multiple sclerosis. The sample was blood. The chain is built from TRBV4-1 and TRBJ2-1; 10 bases agree with TRBD2. The CDR3 here is CASSQVASGRGEQFF. CDR3 bases: TGCGCCAGCAGCCAAGTGGCTAGCGGGAGAGGAGAGCAGTTCTTC.